Here is one T cell receptor (beta chain) with its context. This clone has just a few counts. Its antigen is still unknown. No base qualities exist here, and no much larger clone lies one base off it. The entire amount of isolated RNA was reverse transcribed using the High Capacity cDNA Reverse Transcription Kit, so the sequenced TCRB transcripts were expressed ones. Deep immunoSEQ sequencing was applied to naive, central memory and regulatory T cell samples, giving an average of roughly 3.5 million total reads per sample. After sorted cells were lysed in RLT buffer, RNA was extracted with DNase-treated RNeasy Micro or Mini kits, with the choice depending on cell number. Each cell subset was processed on its own to prevent cross-contamination, while patient and healthy donor samples were processed together. TCRB sequences were amplified from cDNA with the immunoSEQ multiplex PCR, producing 87-bp fragments spanning the CDR3 region. Amplicons were sequenced on the Illumina HiSeq platform. As for the original processing: Synthetic template baselines were used to correct PCR bias computationally, reads within Hamming distance 2 were collapsed together, and singletons that could not be merged were discarded. Reads were aligned to IMGT to assign V, D and J genes, CDR3 length, and insertions or deletions at six rearrangement sites. Within each subset, clonotype counts were normalized to sorted cell number, after which true diversity and Gini coefficients were computed with the tcR R package. The overlap coefficient, calculated on TCRB nucleotide sequences, was used to measure repertoire sharing. TCRdb retrieved this table from immuneACCESS and kept in-frame rearrangements only. Not all clones are present; in checked studies, unresolved V genes account for under half, and no reason is known for the remainder. For V, J and clone size, that table is used; D and trimming come from the DNA. This sample comprises nearly 350,000 clones, roughly 9% of them detected only once. The top ten clones comprise approximately 1% of the sample.

A single peripheral blood draw of approximately 120 mL on average was collected from each donor into heparinised tubes. A BD FACSAria II and a panel including CD45RO, CCR7, CD25, CD127, CD95 and CD27 were used to sort naive, central memory, regulatory and stem cell-like memory CD4+ T cells. All sorted populations exceeded 98% purity. Right away, PBMCs were isolated by Lymphoprep density gradient centrifugation and were stained directly, with no culture step. To minimize batch effects, samples were stained and sorted in pairs, one healthy donor with one patient per experiment. This specimen comes from a study of beta chain features in type 1 diabetes listed by TCRdb under 2018. Study-level background: Patients and healthy donors did not differ in mean age, gender distribution, total cell number or subset yield. The study compared TCRB repertoires of sorted circulating CD4+ T cell subsets between recently diagnosed type 1 diabetes patients and matched healthy donors. Regulatory and stem cell-like memory subsets were obtained from only 8 patients and roughly eight healthy donors, while naive and central memory subsets were obtained from all 30 or so donors. Across all samples, about 110 million sorted cells were examined, and cell number per subset correlated strongly with RNA yield. General study outcomes and caveats: Naive, central memory and regulatory TCRB repertoires appeared to be more similar among patients than among healthy donors. Patients with type 1 diabetes made fewer insertions and deleted more nucleotides at VDJ recombination sites, implying thymic rearrangement abnormalities. Type 1 diabetes patients showed a moderate but significant shortening of TCRB CDR3 length in all four CD4+ subsets. PCR may preferentially amplify shorter templates, but because patient and control samples were amplified and corrected together, any resulting skew would affect both groups equally. Because cDNA was sequenced instead of genomic DNA, activated cells with high expression could be over-represented, although the groups did not differ in activation or CD3 levels. Because the HLA sub-analyses included only small numbers of individuals, any influence of HLA type on TCRB rearrangement was left unresolved.

V is cut by 6 bases and J by 5 bases, and the space between the germline ends is 14 bases. Inclusive of the bounding cysteine and phenylalanine, the CDR3 is 13 residues long. Only the CDR3 part of the read is kept: 39 bases, read in frame from the first base. Taken from the germline V gene, the CDR1 and CDR2 loops are MDHEN and SYDVKM. Here the chain combines TRBV28 and TRBJ2-7, with an unclear D gene assignment. Sequencing used central memory CD4+ T cells from blood. This receptor was taken from a man aged 30 to 39 with type 1 diabetes. The CDR3 sequence is CASSKPEPHEQYF. The DNA sequence follows: TGTGCCAGCAGCAAGCCCGAGCCCCACGAGCAGTACTTC.